These 5 T cell receptor beta chains came from one sample sequenced in a study of shared clonotypes between healthy human individuals. The assay was immunoSEQ multiplex PCR, and TCRdb's table has in-frame clones only and misses some. The table includes about 1,900,000 clones, approximately 94% detected once. CD45RO-negative, CCR7-positively selected cells formed the naive CD8 fraction, excluding terminally differentiated effector memory CD45RA+ cells. The sample was naive CD8+ T cells sorted from blood. Receptors originate from a man younger than 35 in good health.

The chain employs TRBV5-5 and TRBJ2-7; D not resolved. The V gene's germline CDR1 is SGHKS and CDR2 YYEKEE (reference sequence). The CDR3 extends over 15 amino acids. V lost 4 bases and J lost 0, with 14 bases in between. The CDR3 protein is CASSPSSMNSYEQYF. The CDR3 region has the DNA TGTGCCAGCAGCCCCTCTTCAATGAACTCCTACGAGCAGTACTTC. The full variable domain, completed using reference TRBV5-5 and TRBJ2-7, is DAGVTQSPTHLIKTRGQQVTLRCSPISGHKSVSWYQQVLGQGPQFIFQYYEKEERGRGNFPDRFSARQFPNYSSELNVNALLLGDSALYLCASSPSSMNSYEQYFGPGTRLTVT.

This clone has only one observation. The V gene is TRBV19, the J gene TRBJ2-7, with D perhaps TRBD2 (6 bases). Germline loops: CDR1 LNHDA, CDR2 SQIVND (reference sequence). The CDR3 is made up of 13 amino acids. V lost 5 bases to trimming and J lost 3 bases, with 11 bases between them. The CDR3 region has the DNA TGTGCCAGTAGTGCGCGGGGTCACTACGAGCAGTACTTC. Its protein product is CASSARGHYEQYF.

The genes are TRBV11-2 and TRBJ2-7; TRBD1 agrees at 9 bases. CDR1 and CDR2 (germline): SGHAT, FQNNGV. The CDR3 is 15 residues long. Trimming cost V 5 bases and J 2 bases; bases outside gene matches: 7. The DNA of the CDR3 is TGTGCCAGCAGCGGGACAGGGTTGGTGACCTACGAGCAGTACTTC. This sequence encodes CASSGTGLVTYEQYF.

The rearrangement joins TRBV4-1 to TRBJ1-4; 7 bases fit TRBD1. The J call is in doubt because the DNA end fits TRBJ2-2 better. The CDR3 length is 14 residues. Germline V CDR1 and CDR2: MGHRA, YSYEKL. In nucleotides, the CDR3 is TGCGCCAGCAGCCAAGTAGGGGACAGACGGGAGCTGTTTTTT. The encoded protein is CASSQVGDRRELFF.

Notes on this clone: Different DNA sequences within this sample yield the same CDR3. The genes are TRBV5-1 and TRBJ2-7; D call uncertain. CDR3 length: 13 amino acids. Germline V gene data show CDR1 as SGHRS and CDR2 as YFSETQ. V was shortened by 1 base and J by 2 bases, with 7 bases between the two germline ends. CDR3 sequence: CASSLTPAYEQYF. CDR3 sequence (DNA): TGCGCCAGCAGCTTGACTCCCGCCTACGAGCAGTACTTC.